Only a few counts were recorded for the clone carrying this T cell receptor (beta chain). These data are taken from a study of Graves' ophthalmopathy and Graves' hyperthyroidism. PBMCs stemmed from roughly 9.7 ml of fresh peripheral blood. Germline CDR1 SGDLS, CDR2 YYNGEE. V shed 3 bases and J 2 bases; nucleotides not matched to a gene: 11. There are 17 residues in the CDR3. From RNA, the CDR3 regions of TCR beta chains were amplified and sequenced. Second-round multiplex PCR came after a first-round RT-PCR that employed HTBI primers. TCRdb re-called the multiplex PCR reads with MiXCR, one entry per CDR3 protein. The sample includes about 740,000 distinct CDR3 sequences, 40% of them seen just once.

This chain uses TRBV9 with TRBJ2-5, with 9 bases that match TRBD2. The specimen was peripheral blood. This receptor was identified in an adult man with Graves' ophthalmopathy. CDR3 bases: TGTGCCAGCAGCGCCCTAGCGGGGCCAAACACACAAGAGACCCAGTACTTC. Residues: CASSALAGPNTQETQYF.